The present TCR beta chain was sequenced within a study of T cell responses to AZD1222 COVID-19 vaccine. Findings and limits, study-wide: Baseline seropositivity characterized only six or seven AZD1222 recipients. CD4 TCRs covered the whole spike, strongest at regions 160-218 and 743-854.

The CDR3 consists of 13 residues. Trimming took 2 bases from V and 8 from J, leaving 12 bases between them. CDR1 and CDR2 from the germline V gene are SEHNR and FQNEAQ (reference sequence). Data came from immunoSEQ multiplex PCR; TCRdb stores just in-frame clones and leaves some out. Counted here are around 95,000 clones, about 87% occurring once; the ten biggest clones make up 4% to 5%. A note on this clone: Its antigen remains unidentified.

The chain joins TRBV7-9 to TRBJ1-2, with D perhaps TRBD1 (6 bases). Sequenced material: peripheral blood, taken on day 0 of MenACWY control vaccination. The receptor's source is an adult in good health. CDR3 DNA sequence: TGTGCCAGCAGCTTAACAGGGACGGGAGGCTACACCTTC. Translation: CASSLTGTGGYTF.